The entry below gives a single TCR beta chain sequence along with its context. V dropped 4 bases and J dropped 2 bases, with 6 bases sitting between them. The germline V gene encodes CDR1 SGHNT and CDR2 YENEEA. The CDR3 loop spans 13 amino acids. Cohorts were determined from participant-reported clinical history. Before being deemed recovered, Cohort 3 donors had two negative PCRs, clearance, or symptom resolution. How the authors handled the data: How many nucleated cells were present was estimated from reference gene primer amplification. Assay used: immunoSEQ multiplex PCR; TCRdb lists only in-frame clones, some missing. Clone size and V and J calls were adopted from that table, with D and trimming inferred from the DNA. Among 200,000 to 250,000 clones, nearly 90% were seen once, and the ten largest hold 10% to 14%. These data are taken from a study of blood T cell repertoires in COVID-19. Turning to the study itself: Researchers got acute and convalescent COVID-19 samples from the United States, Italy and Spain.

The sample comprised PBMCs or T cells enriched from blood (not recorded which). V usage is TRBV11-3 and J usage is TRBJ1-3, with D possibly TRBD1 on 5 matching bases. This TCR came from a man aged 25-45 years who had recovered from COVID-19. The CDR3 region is CASSSGAGNTIYF. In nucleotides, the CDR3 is TGTGCCAGCAGCTCGGGGGCTGGAAACACCATATATTTT.